The 27 T cell receptor beta chains below come from one sample, sequenced in a study of blood T cell repertoires in COVID-19 (dated by TCRdb to 2018 to 2020). The library was prepared using the immunoSEQ multiplex PCR assay. TCRdb stores this immuneACCESS table with in-frame sequences only. Part of the clones is absent; in the studies checked, under half of the shortfall reflects unresolved V genes, and no reason is known for the rest. The table for this sample lists about 220,000 clones; roughly four fifths of them were counted only once. Approximately 4.8% of the sample lies in the top ten. Sequenced: peripheral blood. The receptors here all came from a woman in her 70s with acute or convalescent COVID-19.

This clone was seen more than once but under ten times. CDR3: CASKIGSRLNSPLHF. Written as DNA, the CDR3 is TGTGCCAGCAAAATAGGGAGCCGATTAAATTCACCCCTCCACTTT. The chain links TRBV2 to TRBJ1-6, with D unclear. The germline CDR1 and CDR2 sequences are SNHLY and FYNNEI. The CDR3 length is 15 residues. V was trimmed by 7 bases and J by 7 bases, leaving 17 bases between them.

This chain joins TRBV19 and TRBJ2-1; 13 bases align to TRBD2. With 5 bases clipped from V and 0 bases from J, the junction kept 4 bases outside the gene matches. The CDR3 length is 17 residues. Germline CDR1 is LNHDA and CDR2 is SQIVND (reference sequence). As DNA, the CDR3 is TGTGCCAGTAGTCGACTAGCGGGGGGCCTCTCCTACAATGAGCAGTTCTTC. Protein product: CASSRLAGGLSYNEQFF. The whole variable domain, filled in from reference TRBV19 and TRBJ2-1, reads DGGITQSPKYLFRKEGQNVTLSCEQNLNHDAMYWYRQDPGQGLRLIYYSQIVNDFQKGDIAEGYSVSREKKESFPLTVTSAQKNPTAFYLCASSRLAGGLSYNEQFFGPGTRLTVL.

The genes are TRBV4-3 and TRBJ1-2, with D possibly being TRBD1 (5 bases). The germline V gene encodes CDR1 LGHNA and CDR2 YSLEER. V lost 3 bases to trimming and J lost 7 bases, with 15 bases between them. The CDR3 is 14 amino acids. The CDR3 sequence is CASSHPGLMAGYTF. In nucleotides, the CDR3 is TGCGCCAGCAGCCACCCAGGGCTGATGGCTGGCTACACCTTC.

This clone was seen just once. The rearrangement links TRBV27 to TRBJ2-7, with a tentative D call TRBD1 (6 bases). This CDR3 spans 13 amino acids. From germline, CDR1 is MNHEY and CDR2 SMNVEV (reference sequence). Trimming stripped 5 bases from V and 0 bases from J, with 8 bases between. CDR3 nucleotide sequence: TGTGCCAGCAGTAGACAGGACTCCTACGAGCAGTACTTC. Translation gives CASSRQDSYEQYF.

There are a few counts of this clone. The chain is built from TRBV19 and TRBJ1-5; the D is unclear. Germline values: CDR1 LNHDA, CDR2 SQIVND (reference sequence). The CDR3 is 12 amino acids. The V gene lost 7 bases and the J gene lost 3 bases, with 7 bases spanning the gap. DNA of the CDR3: TGTGCCAGTAACAAAATCAATCAGCCCCAGCATTTT. It encodes CASNKINQPQHF. The full variable domain, its missing parts supplied by reference TRBV19 and TRBJ1-5, is DGGITQSPKYLFRKEGQNVTLSCEQNLNHDAMYWYRQDPGQGLRLIYYSQIVNDFQKGDIAEGYSVSREKKESFPLTVTSAQKNPTAFYLCASNKINQPQHFGDGTRLSIL.

J is TRBJ2-7 and V is TRBV28; TRBD1 aligns across 9 bases. Unmatched junction bases numbered 5, after V lost 8 bases and J lost 3 bases. Germline values: CDR1 MDHEN, CDR2 SYDVKM. The CDR3 covers 13 residues. Here the CDR3 DNA reads TGTGCCAGCGGGGGGACAGGGCGCTACGAGCAGTACTTC. This gives the protein CASGGTGRYEQYF.

This chain joins TRBV9 and TRBJ1-2; TRBD1 might be the D (5 bases). The ends were cut back, 4 bases at V and 4 bases at J, with 17 bases in the middle. CDR1 is SGDLS, CDR2 YYNGEE, per germline. This CDR3 spans 15 amino acids. DNA for the CDR3: TGTGCCAGCAGCCCCCCCGACAGACAAAGCTATGGCTACACCTTC. This gives the protein CASSPPDRQSYGYTF. The full variable domain, completed using reference TRBV9 and TRBJ1-2, is DSGVTQTPKHLITATGQRVTLRCSPRSGDLSVYWYQQSLDQGLQFLIQYYNGEERAKGNILERFSAQQFPDLHSELNLSSLELGDSALYFCASSPPDRQSYGYTFGSGTRLTVV.

The V call is TRBV4-3, the J call TRBJ1-2; D is unresolved. From germline, CDR1 is LGHNA and CDR2 YSLEER. Trimming shortened V by 0 bases and J by 4 bases, and 9 bases separated the two germline ends. This CDR3 is built from 14 residues. The DNA for the CDR3 is TGCGCCAGCAGCCAAGACACCGGAGTCTATGGCTACACCTTC. It encodes CASSQDTGVYGYTF.

The chain couples TRBV7-9 to TRBJ1-6, with D perhaps TRBD1 (5 bases). Germline-derived CDR1 and CDR2 are SEHNR and FQNEAQ (reference sequence). The CDR3 consists of 16 residues. The V end lost 5 bases, the J end lost 7 bases, and 18 bases lay between the germline ends. As DNA, the CDR3 is TGTGCCAGCAGCCTGGAGCCAGGGCGAGCAAATTCACCCCTCCACTTT. It encodes CASSLEPGRANSPLHF. Full variable domain (outside the CDR3, taken from reference TRBV7-9 and TRBJ1-6): DTGVSQNPRHKITKRGQNVTFRCDPISEHNRLYWYRQTLGQGPEFLTYFQNEAQLEKSRLLSDRFSAERPKGSFSTLEIQRTEQGDSAMYLCASSLEPGRANSPLHFGNGTRLTVT.

The V and J genes are TRBV5-1 and TRBJ1-4; D possibly corresponds to TRBD1 (5 bases). Trimming took off 4 bases at V and 0 bases at J, with 10 bases between the two ends. The CDR3 contains 15 residues. CDR1 SGHRS and CDR2 YFSETQ come from the germline V gene. CDR3 in DNA: TGCGCCAGCAGCCCGCAGGGTGCAACTAATGAAAAACTGTTTTTT. Translating gives CASSPQGATNEKLFF. The full variable domain, completed using reference TRBV5-1 and TRBJ1-4, is KAGVTQTPRYLIKTRGQQVTLSCSPISGHRSVSWYQQTPGQGLQFLFEYFSETQRNKGNFPGRFSGRQFSNSRSEMNVSTLELGDSALYLCASSPQGATNEKLFFGSGTQLSVL.

The gene calls are TRBV2 and TRBJ2-7; unclear D gene. CDR1 is SNHLY and CDR2 is FYNNEI in the germline V gene. CDR3 size: 11 residues. V was clipped by 6 bases and J by 6 bases, with 9 bases between them. The chain's CDR3 is CASSEISEQYF. In DNA form, the CDR3 reads TGTGCCAGCAGCGAGATCTCCGAGCAGTACTTC.

The count of this clone is one. This chain links TRBV27 with TRBJ1-2; a weak D match, TRBD1 (5 bases). CDR3 size: 15 residues. Trimming removed 3 bases from V and 8 bases from J, with 19 bases in between. Germline assignment: CDR1 MNHEY and CDR2 SMNVEV (reference sequence). The CDR3 reads CASSFGGSGFWGYTF. The CDR3 coding sequence is TGTGCCAGCAGTTTTGGGGGTAGCGGTTTCTGGGGCTACACCTTC.

The chain uses TRBV9 and TRBJ2-6; TRBD1 matches 9 bases. Germline CDR1 reads SGDLS; CDR2 reads YYNGEE. This CDR3 region has 18 residues. V dropped 4 bases and J dropped 4; count of bases not matched to a gene: 12. The DNA for the CDR3 is TGTGCCAGCAGCATCGGTCCCGGGACAGGGCGCGGGGCCAACGTCCTGACTTTC. Translation gives CASSIGPGTGRGANVLTF.

The V gene is TRBV6-5, the J gene TRBJ2-7; weak D call: TRBD2 (5 bases). V lost 6 bases and J lost 7, with 19 bases in between. Germline V gene lookup returns CDR1 MNHEY and CDR2 SVGAGI. The CDR3 is made up of 14 amino acids. The CDR3 sequence: CASSLLGVSREQYF. As DNA, the CDR3 is TGTGCCAGCAGCTTACTAGGTGTCTCCCGAGAGCAGTACTTC.

This chain joins TRBV7-2 and TRBJ2-1; TRBD1 matches at 10 bases. Germline V CDR1 and CDR2: SGHTA, FQGNSA. CDR3 length: 15 amino acids. After removal of 4 bases from V and 7 bases from J, the junction contained 7 bases not matched to a gene. CDR3 coding DNA: TGTGCCAGCAGCTCCTGGGACAGGGGTTTTAATGAGCAGTTCTTC. It encodes CASSSWDRGFNEQFF.

The chain employs TRBV5-4 and TRBJ1-2, with 8 nucleotides matching TRBD1. Germline CDR1 is SGHNT and CDR2 is YYREEE (reference sequence). V lost 4 bases and J lost 1; bases outside the gene matches: 3. The CDR3 has 14 amino acids. The CDR3: CASSGQGYNYGYTF. The DNA of the CDR3 is TGTGCCAGCAGCGGACAGGGTTATAACTATGGCTACACCTTC.

This rearrangement joins TRBV20-1 to TRBJ1-1; D may be TRBD1 (5 bases). The CDR3 length is 11 residues. The V end lost 7 bases, the J end lost 1 base, and 7 bases lay between the germline ends. The germline V gene has CDR1 DFQATT and CDR2 SNEGSKA (reference sequence). The CDR3 is CSEGKNTEAFF. DNA of the CDR3: TGCAGTGAGGGGAAGAACACTGAAGCTTTCTTT.

The chain is built from TRBV28 and TRBJ2-7; TRBD1 matches at 7 bases. With V trimmed by 8 bases and J by 0 bases, 7 bases remained unmatched. This CDR3 comprises 14 residues. Germline CDR1 MDHEN, CDR2 SYDVKM. CDR3: CASHLTGSSYEQYF. The CDR3, as DNA: TGTGCCAGCCATTTGACAGGGAGCTCCTACGAGCAGTACTTC.

This clone occurred once. The chain is built from TRBV3-1 (or the pseudogene TRBV3-2) and TRBJ1-1; 8 nucleotides line up with TRBD1. The V gene's germline CDR1 is LGHDT and CDR2 YNNKEL (reference sequence). The CDR3 contains 14 residues. The V segment lost 6 bases and the J segment 1 base; nucleotides outside the gene matches: 4. As DNA, the CDR3 is TGTGCCAGCAGACCGACAGGGGAGAACACTGAAGCTTTCTTT. It encodes CASRPTGENTEAFF.

The chain joins TRBV11-2 to TRBJ2-3; tentative D call: TRBD2 (5 bases). Germline-derived CDR1 and CDR2 are SGHAT and FQNNGV. The V end was cut by 5 bases, the J end by 2 bases, with 20 bases between. The CDR3 covers 17 residues. CDR3 region: CASSHRIASANTDTQYF. The CDR3 DNA is TGTGCCAGCAGCCACCGAATAGCGAGCGCCAACACAGATACGCAGTATTTT.

This chain joins TRBV5-4 and TRBJ2-3; 12 bases match TRBD2. V lost 0 bases to trimming and J lost 5 bases; unmatched junction nucleotides: 10. CDR1 is SGHNT, CDR2 YYREEE, per germline (reference sequence). This CDR3 comprises 18 residues. For the CDR3, the DNA is TGTGCCAGCAGCTTGGAGGGGAGTATGGGACTAGCGGGAGATACGCAGTATTTT. It codes for CASSLEGSMGLAGDTQYF.

The chain links TRBV28 to TRBJ1-5, with D possibly matching TRBD1 (6 bases). The CDR3 sequence is 16 residues long. Between the trimmed V and J ends, which lost 1 base and 0 bases, there was a span of 10 bases. CDR1 is MDHEN and CDR2 is SYDVKM in the germline V gene. In nucleotides, the CDR3 is TGTGCCAGCAGTTTATTCCAGGGGAGTAGCAATCAGCCCCAGCATTTT. Protein: CASSLFQGSSNQPQHF.

The rearrangement links TRBV2 to TRBJ1-5; possibly TRBD1 for D (6 bases). Germline CDR1 reads SNHLY; CDR2 reads FYNNEI. V was clipped by 11 bases and J by 5 bases, with 7 bases between them. This CDR3 is 10 amino acids long. CDR3 coding DNA: TGTGCCTCAGGGGATCAGCCCCAGCATTTT. Amino acids: CASGDQPQHF. The entire variable domain, with the rest obtained from reference TRBV2 and TRBJ1-5, is as follows: EPEVTQTPSHQVTQMGQEVILRCVPISNHLYFYWYRQILGQKVEFLVSFYNNEISEKSEIFDDQFSVERPDGSNFTLKIRSTKLEDSAMYFCASGDQPQHFGDGTRLSIL.

This clone was seen a handful of times. The chain is built from TRBV19 and TRBJ1-1, with unresolved D. CDR3 length: 15 residues. V was shortened by 5 bases and J by 5 bases, with 18 bases between the two germline ends. Germline values: CDR1 LNHDA, CDR2 SQIVND (reference sequence). Here the CDR3 DNA reads TGTGCCAGTAGTGCCTATCCGGTGGGGAGAACTGAAGCTTTCTTT. Amino acids: CASSAYPVGRTEAFF.

In this sample, this clone turned up a few times. The chain couples TRBV6-5 to TRBJ1-4, with 9 bases aligning to TRBD1. V dropped 6 bases and J dropped 5; count of bases not matched to a gene: 4. CDR3 size: 14 residues. The germline V gene has CDR1 MNHEY and CDR2 SVGAGI. CDR3 residues: CASSRDRVNEKLFF. CDR3 nucleotide sequence: TGTGCCAGCAGCCGGGACAGGGTCAATGAAAAACTGTTTTTT.

The J gene is TRBJ1-4, the V gene TRBV9; 8 bases line up with TRBD1. V shed 4 bases, J shed 3 bases, and the junction held 5 bases outside the gene matches. The germline V gene encodes CDR1 SGDLS and CDR2 YYNGEE. The CDR3 loop spans 15 amino acids. CDR3 bases: TGTGCCAGCAGCCCTCTACAGGGGGCTAATGAAAAACTGTTTTTT. Translation gives CASSPLQGANEKLFF.

This clone was counted a few times. The gene calls are TRBV5-4 and TRBJ1-3; D is ambiguous. CDR1 and CDR2 from the germline V gene are SGHNT and YYREEE (reference sequence). V was shortened by 0 bases and J by 0 bases, with 7 bases between the two germline ends. The CDR3 contains 15 residues. The CDR3 bases are TGTGCCAGCAGCTTGGTGGAGGGCTCTGGAAACACCATATATTTT. It is translated as CASSLVEGSGNTIYF.